The 3 T cell receptor beta chains in this list originate from one sample, sequenced in a study of cytomegalovirus exposure and HLA in healthy donors. PCR used 60 Vbeta primers and 13 Jbeta primers. Measured with immunoSEQ multiplex PCR; TCRdb has only the in-frame clones, and not every one. The profile covers 110,000 or so clones, with roughly 67% appearing a single time and roughly 8.3% taken by the ten largest. Sequenced input: PBMCs. These TCRs come from a man in his late teens or twenties in good health and CMV-seropositive.

The genes are TRBV11-2 and TRBJ1-6; the D gene is possibly TRBD1 (5 bases). V was pared by 6 bases and J by 8 bases, with 17 bases between. Germline CDR1 SGHAT, CDR2 FQNNGV. This CDR3 has 15 residues. Here the CDR3 reads CASRPGGSGYSPLHF. The CDR3 DNA reads TGTGCCAGCAGGCCGGGGGGTTCTGGTTATTCACCCCTCCACTTT.

The V and J genes are TRBV5-1 and TRBJ1-2; D remains unclear. This CDR3 is 16 amino acids long. Germline assignment: CDR1 SGHRS and CDR2 YFSETQ. The germline V and J ends were trimmed by 2 bases and 0 bases, with 14 bases remaining between them. CDR3 in amino acids: CASSLDGGLANYGYTF. DNA for the CDR3: TGCGCCAGCAGCTTAGATGGCGGGTTAGCTAACTATGGCTACACCTTC.

The chain is built from TRBV6-6 and TRBJ1-2, with a weak D call TRBD1 (5 bases). CDR3 size: 14 residues. The germline CDR1 and CDR2 sequences are MNHNY and SVGAGI (reference sequence). V shed 10 bases and J shed 3 bases, with 18 bases lying between them. The CDR3 reads CATRGGLPDYGYTF. The CDR3 bases are TGTGCCACCCGCGGGGGGTTACCGGACTATGGCTACACCTTC.